This T cell receptor beta chain was sequenced in a study of human CD8 memory T cell subsets. This CDR3 is 13 amino acids long. CDR1 is SEHNR, CDR2 FQNEAQ, per germline (reference sequence). Details on this clonotype: Its antigen is not known.

Study-level results: The stem-like memory T cell repertoire shared very little with the precursor exhausted T cell repertoire. Chao1 estimates hinted that stem-like memory T cells outstripped precursor exhausted T cells in diversity.

The authors made TCR beta libraries using UMI-labeled 5' RACE. TCRdb re-called the 5' RACE reads and gives one entry per CDR3 protein, without DNA. The sample's table shows about 10,000 distinct CDR3 sequences. The receptor comes from a human donor in good health. Sequencing was carried out using CD8+ stem-like memory T cells (TSCM and TCM) sorted from PBMCs. The sample's subset: stem-like memory CD8 T cells (TSTEM), CCR7+ PD-1- TIGIT-. The chain links TRBV7-9 to TRBJ2-1. This CDR3 reads CASSAWNDNEQFF.